This TCR beta chain came from a study of cytomegalovirus exposure and HLA in healthy donors. Study-level results: CMV antigen specificity was confirmed in vitro for a few CMV-associated chains. A later analysis showed HLA-associated TCR beta chains outstripping equally common others in clonal expansion.

This clone was seen a few times. The antigen is unknown. With 60 Vbeta and 13 Jbeta primers, the PCR was carried out. In the study's own analysis: A follow-up analysis tallied 73 million or so unique TCR beta chains, roughly 11 million shared. Repertoires were generated with immunoSEQ multiplex PCR, while TCRdb's copy carries only in-frame clones and drops some. V, J and clone size reflect that table, while D and trimming were determined from the DNA. This table has approximately 130,000 clones, approximately 80% appearing once. J was trimmed by 2 bases and V by 5 bases; bases with no gene match: 14. The CDR3 has 18 residues. The germline V gene encodes CDR1 LNHDA and CDR2 SQIVND (reference sequence).

This sequence originates from a girl aged 2 to 9 in good health and CMV-seronegative. V and J are TRBV19 and TRBJ2-2; 7 nucleotides align to TRBD2. The sample was PBMCs. CDR3 sequence (DNA): TGTGCCAGTAGTCCCGGCGGGGGTGCGGGAAGTAACACCGGGGAGCTGTTTTTT. Translated, it gives CASSPGGGAGSNTGELFF.